This record concerns one T cell receptor beta chain sequence. Its target is not known. The data were produced by immunoSEQ multiplex PCR, yet TCRdb's version contains in-frame clones alone and is incomplete. Here the sample spans 140,000 or so clones, approximately 89% being singletons. The data were taken from a study of cytomegalovirus exposure and HLA in healthy donors. Broader study findings: Most TCR sequences were rare, but some public TCRs occurred in many donors. The authors enumerated around 150 TCR beta chains as linked to cytomegalovirus. Within the approximately 130 validation repertoires, first-cohort TCR clusters tended to co-occur, according to a later analysis.

V gave up 6 bases and J gave up 7 bases, with 28 bases separating them. Germline-derived CDR1 and CDR2 are MNHEY and SMNVEV (reference sequence). The CDR3 is 18 residues long. The sequencing sample was made of PBMCs. J is TRBJ2-1 and V is TRBV27, with D maybe TRBD1 (6 bases). This clonotype was sampled from a man between 18 and 29 years old in good health and CMV-seronegative. The CDR3 DNA reads TGTGCCAGCAGCCCCCCCGTGGCAGGGGTTGTGACCCGAAATGAGCAGTTCTTC. This codes for CASSPPVAGVVTRNEQFF.